This T cell receptor beta chain was recorded in a study of PD-1 blockade in mismatch repair-deficient tumors. Overall study: All were previously treated, progressing patients with about 12 mismatch repair-deficient cancer types.

Assay: immunoSEQ multiplex PCR; the TCRdb copy retains only in-frame clones and omits some. The sample has around 62,000 clones; 60% to 80% are singletons. Details on this clone: Its antigen is currently unknown.

Every patient had mismatch repair deficiency by PCR or immunohistochemistry. The TCR-sequenced patients were a few responders to pembrolizumab. The study, taken as a whole, reports: After pembrolizumab, tumor-resident clones rose rapidly, then generally contracted before radiologic responses.

Germline V gene data show CDR1 as MNHEY and CDR2 as SMNVEV (reference sequence). V shed 1 base, J shed 5 bases, and the junction held 7 bases outside the gene matches. This CDR3 has 15 amino acids. J is TRBJ2-5 and V is TRBV27, with TRBD2 identical over 7 bases. The origin of this receptor is an adult with mismatch repair-deficient cancer. The sample consisted of peripheral blood, taken 2 weeks after starting pembrolizumab. CDR3 sequence reads: CASSLWGGSGETQYF. The DNA for the CDR3 is TGTGCCAGCAGTTTATGGGGCGGGAGTGGGGAGACCCAGTACTTC.